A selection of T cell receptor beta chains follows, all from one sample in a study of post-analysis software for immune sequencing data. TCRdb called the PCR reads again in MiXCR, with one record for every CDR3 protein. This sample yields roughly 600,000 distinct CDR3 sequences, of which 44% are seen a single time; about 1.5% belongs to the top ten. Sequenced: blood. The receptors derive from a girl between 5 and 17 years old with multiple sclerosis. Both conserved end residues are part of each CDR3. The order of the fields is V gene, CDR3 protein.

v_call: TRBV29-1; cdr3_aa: CSVGEGYRPDTQYF
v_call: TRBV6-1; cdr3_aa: CASSEFDRGEPSNQPQHF
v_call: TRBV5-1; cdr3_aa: CASSSGQKSGEQFF
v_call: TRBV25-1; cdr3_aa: CASSEYGLAGGEQFF
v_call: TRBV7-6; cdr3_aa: CASRWTSGSETQYF
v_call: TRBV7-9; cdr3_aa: CASSPRGPHYEQYF
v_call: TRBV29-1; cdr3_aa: CSVWTGLAGIYEQYF
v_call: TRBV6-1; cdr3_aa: CASSEVAGVYEQYF
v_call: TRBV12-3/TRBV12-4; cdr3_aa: CASSSNRALGGEQFF
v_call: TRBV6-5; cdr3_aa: CASIASGTGTRREQFF
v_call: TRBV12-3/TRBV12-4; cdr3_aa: CASSLSRGERGRYEQYF
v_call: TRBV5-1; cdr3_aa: CASKKGINEQFF
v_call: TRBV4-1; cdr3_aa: CASSQEAGQGYNEQFF
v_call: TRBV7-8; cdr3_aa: CASSLVTQLRETQYF
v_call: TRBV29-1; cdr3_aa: CGGSSGLGAYEQYF
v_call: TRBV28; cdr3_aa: CASSFRAGPYEQYF
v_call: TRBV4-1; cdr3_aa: CASSSITGPKGGYTF
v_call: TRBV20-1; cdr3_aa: CSASKRLNTEAFF
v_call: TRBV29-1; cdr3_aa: CSVETGSSYEQYF
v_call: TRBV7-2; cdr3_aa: CASSPRDLSGANVLTF
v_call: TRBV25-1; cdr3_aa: CASSETRVSANEQFF
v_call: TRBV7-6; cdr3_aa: CASSLETVTREQFF
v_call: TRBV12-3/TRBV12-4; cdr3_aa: CASSPGTGENKQYF
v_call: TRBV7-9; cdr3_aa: CASSSGAEAFF
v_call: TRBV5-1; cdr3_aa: CASSPGQGSDEQYF
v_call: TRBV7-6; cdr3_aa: CASSLTGTSGYEQYF
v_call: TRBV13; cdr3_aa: CASSSDSGTGGTQYF
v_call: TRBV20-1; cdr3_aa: CSARSPVGTTATANEQFF
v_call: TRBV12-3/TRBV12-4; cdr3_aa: CASSLTSGTYEQYF
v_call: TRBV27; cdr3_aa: CASRGARAKNIQYF
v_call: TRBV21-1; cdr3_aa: CASSKEGPAPSYNEQFF